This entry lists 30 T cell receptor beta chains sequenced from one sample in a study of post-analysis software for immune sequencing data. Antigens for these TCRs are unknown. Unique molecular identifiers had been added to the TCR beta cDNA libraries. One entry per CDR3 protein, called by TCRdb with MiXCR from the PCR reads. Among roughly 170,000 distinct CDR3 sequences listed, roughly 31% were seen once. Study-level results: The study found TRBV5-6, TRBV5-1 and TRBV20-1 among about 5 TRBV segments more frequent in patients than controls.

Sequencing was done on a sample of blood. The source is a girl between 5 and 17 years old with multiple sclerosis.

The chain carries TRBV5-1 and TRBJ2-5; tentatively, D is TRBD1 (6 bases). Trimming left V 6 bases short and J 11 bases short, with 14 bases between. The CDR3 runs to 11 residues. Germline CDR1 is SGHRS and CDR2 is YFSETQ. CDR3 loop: CASTRDIEQYF. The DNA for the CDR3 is TGCGCCAGCACCAGGGACATTGAGCAGTACTTC. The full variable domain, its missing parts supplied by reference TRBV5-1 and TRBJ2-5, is KAGVTQTPRYLIKTRGQQVTLSCSPISGHRSVSWYQQTPGQGLQFLFEYFSETQRNKGNFPGRFSGRQFSNSRSEMNVSTLELGDSALYLCASTRDIEQYFGPGTRLLVL.

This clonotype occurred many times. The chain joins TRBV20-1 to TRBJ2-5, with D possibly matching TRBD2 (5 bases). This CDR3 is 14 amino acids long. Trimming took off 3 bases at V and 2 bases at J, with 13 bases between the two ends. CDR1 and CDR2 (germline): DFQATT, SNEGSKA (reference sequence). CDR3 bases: TGCAGTGCTAGGACCGGACTGACGCAAGAGACCCAGTACTTC. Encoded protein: CSARTGLTQETQYF.

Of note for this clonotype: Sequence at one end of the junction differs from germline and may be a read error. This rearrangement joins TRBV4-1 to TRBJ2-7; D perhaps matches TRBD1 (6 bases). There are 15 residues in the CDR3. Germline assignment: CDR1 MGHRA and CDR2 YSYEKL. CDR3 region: CANSQVPRGAYEQYF. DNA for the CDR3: TGCGCCAACAGCCAAGTCCCCAGGGGTGCCTACGAGCAGTACTTC.

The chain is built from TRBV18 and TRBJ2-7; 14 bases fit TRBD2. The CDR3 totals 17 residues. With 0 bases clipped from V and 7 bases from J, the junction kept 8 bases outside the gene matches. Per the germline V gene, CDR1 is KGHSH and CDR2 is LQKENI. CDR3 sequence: CASSPPGLAGARGEQYF. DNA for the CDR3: TGTGCCAGCTCACCACCGGGACTAGCGGGAGCTAGAGGAGAGCAGTACTTC. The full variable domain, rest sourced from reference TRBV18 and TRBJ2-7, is NAGVMQNPRHLVRRRGQEARLRCSPMKGHSHVYWYRQLPEEGLKFMVYLQKENIIDESGMPKERFSAEFPKEGPSILRIQQVVRGDSAAYFCASSPPGLAGARGEQYFGPGTRLTVT.

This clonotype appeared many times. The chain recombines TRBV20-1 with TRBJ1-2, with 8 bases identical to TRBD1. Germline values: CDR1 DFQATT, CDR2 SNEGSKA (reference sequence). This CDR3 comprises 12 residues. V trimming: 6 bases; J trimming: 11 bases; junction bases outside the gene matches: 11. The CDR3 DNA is TGCAGTGCCAAATCCGGACAGGGACAATACACCTTC. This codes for CSAKSGQGQYTF.

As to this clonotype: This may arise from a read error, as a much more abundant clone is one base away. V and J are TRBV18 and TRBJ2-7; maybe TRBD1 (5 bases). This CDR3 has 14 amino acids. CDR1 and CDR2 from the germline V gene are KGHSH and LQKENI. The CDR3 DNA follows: TGTGCCGGCTCACACGAAGCAGGGCTTAGCGAGCAGTACTTC. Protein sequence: CAGSHEAGLSEQYF.

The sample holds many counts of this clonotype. CDR3 bases: TGCAGCGTTGCCGACAGTTCCTACGAGCAGTACTTC. Protein product: CSVADSSYEQYF. The V call is TRBV29-1, the J call TRBJ2-7; D may be TRBD1 (5 bases). Germline CDR1 SQVTM, CDR2 ANQGSEA. Trimming left V 4 bases short and J 1 base short, with 8 bases between. The CDR3 spans 12 residues.

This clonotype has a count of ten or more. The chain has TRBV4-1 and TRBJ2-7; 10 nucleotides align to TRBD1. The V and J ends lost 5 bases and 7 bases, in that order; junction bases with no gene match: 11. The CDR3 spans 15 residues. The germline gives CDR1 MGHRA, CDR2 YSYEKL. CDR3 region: CASSSLGQGIGEQYF. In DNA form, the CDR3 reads TGCGCCAGCAGCTCCTTGGGACAGGGGATTGGTGAGCAGTACTTC.

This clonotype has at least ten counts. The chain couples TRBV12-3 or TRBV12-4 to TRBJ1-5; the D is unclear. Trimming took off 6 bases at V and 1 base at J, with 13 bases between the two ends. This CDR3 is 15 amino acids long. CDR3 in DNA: TGTGCCAGCAGACCGCTATGGGCCAGCAATCAGCCCCAGCATTTT. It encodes CASRPLWASNQPQHF.

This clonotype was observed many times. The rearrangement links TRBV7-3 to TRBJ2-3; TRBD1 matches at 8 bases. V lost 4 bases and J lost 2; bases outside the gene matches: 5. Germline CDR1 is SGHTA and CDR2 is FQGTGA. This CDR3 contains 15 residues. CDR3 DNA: TGTGCCAGCAGCTCGCCGGGACAGGTCACAGATACGCAGTATTTT. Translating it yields CASSSPGQVTDTQYF.

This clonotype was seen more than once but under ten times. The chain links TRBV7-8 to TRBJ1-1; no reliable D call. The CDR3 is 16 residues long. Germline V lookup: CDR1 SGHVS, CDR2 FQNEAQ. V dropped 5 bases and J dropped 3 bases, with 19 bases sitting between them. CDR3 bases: TGTGCCAGCAGCCCACGAGGTTCGGGGAGGGACACTGAAGCTTTCTTT. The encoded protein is CASSPRGSGRDTEAFF. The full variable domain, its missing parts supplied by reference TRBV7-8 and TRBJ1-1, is GAGVSQSPRYKVAKRGQDVALRCDPISGHVSLFWYQQALGQGPEFLTYFQNEAQLDKSGLPSDRFFAERPEGSVSTLKIQRTQQEDSAVYLCASSPRGSGRDTEAFFGQGTRLTVV.

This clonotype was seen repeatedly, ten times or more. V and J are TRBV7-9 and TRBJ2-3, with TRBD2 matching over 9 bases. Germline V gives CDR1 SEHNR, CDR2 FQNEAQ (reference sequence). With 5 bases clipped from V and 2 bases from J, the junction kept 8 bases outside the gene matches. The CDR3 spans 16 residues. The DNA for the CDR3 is TGTGCCAGCAGCGATCCGGGACTAGCACCCACAGATACGCAGTATTTT. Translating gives CASSDPGLAPTDTQYF.

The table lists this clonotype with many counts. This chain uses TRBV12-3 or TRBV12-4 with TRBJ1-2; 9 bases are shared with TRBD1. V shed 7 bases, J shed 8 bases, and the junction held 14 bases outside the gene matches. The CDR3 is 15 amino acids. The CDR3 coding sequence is TGTGCCAGCACCCTCATGGTGGGGACAGGGTACGGCTACACCTTC. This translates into CASTLMVGTGYGYTF.

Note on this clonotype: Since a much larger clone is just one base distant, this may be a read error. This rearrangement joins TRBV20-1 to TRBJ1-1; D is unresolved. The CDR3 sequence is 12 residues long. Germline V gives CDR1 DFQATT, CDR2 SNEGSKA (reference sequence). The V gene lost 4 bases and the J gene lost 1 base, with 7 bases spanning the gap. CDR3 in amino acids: CSATKENTEAFF. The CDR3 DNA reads TGCAGTGCTACAAAGGAGAACACTGAAGCTTTCTTT.

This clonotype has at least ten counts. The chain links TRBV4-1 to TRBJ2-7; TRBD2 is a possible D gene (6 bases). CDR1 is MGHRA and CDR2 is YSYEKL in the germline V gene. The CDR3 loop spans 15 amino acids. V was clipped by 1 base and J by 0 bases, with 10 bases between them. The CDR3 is CASSQGRDSSYEQYF. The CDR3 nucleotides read TGCGCCAGCAGCCAAGGGAGGGATAGCTCCTACGAGCAGTACTTC.

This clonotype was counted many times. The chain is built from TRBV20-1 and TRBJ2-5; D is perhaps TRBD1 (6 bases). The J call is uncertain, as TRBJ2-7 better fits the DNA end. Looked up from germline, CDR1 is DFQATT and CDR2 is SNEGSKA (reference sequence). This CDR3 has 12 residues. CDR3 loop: CSARTGTAEQYF. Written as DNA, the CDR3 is TGCAGTGCCAGAACAGGGACCGCCGAGCAGTACTTC.

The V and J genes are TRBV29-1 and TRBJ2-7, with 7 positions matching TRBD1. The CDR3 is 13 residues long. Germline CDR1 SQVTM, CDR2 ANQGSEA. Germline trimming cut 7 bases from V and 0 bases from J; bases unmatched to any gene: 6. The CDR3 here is CSGTTGSSYEQYF. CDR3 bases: TGCAGCGGAACGACAGGGAGCTCCTACGAGCAGTACTTC.

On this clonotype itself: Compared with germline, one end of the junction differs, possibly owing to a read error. In DNA, the CDR3 is TGTGCCAGCAGCTTAGGACAGGTTTTGGAAAACTATGGCTACACCTTC. Its translation is CASSLGQVLENYGYTF. The rearrangement links TRBV12-3 or TRBV12-4 to TRBJ1-2; 7 bases are a match to TRBD1. The CDR3 loop spans 16 amino acids.

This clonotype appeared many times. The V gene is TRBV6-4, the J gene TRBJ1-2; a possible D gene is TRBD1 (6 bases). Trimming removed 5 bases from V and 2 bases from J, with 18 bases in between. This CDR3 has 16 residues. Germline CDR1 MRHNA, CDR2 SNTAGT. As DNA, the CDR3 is TGTGCCAGCAGTACCACAACTCGGACAGTAAACTATGGCTACACCTTC. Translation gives CASSTTTRTVNYGYTF.

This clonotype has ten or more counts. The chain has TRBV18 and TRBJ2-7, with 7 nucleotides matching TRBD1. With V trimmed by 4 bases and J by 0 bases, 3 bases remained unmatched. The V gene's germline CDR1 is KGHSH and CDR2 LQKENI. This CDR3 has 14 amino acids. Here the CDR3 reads CASSRGQTSYEQYF. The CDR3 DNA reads TGTGCCAGCTCACGGGGACAGACCTCCTACGAGCAGTACTTC.

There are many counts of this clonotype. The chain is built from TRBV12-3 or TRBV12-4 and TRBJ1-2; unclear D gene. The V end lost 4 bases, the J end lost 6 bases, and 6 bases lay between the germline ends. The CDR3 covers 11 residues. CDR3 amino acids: CASSYLDGYTF. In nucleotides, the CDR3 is TGTGCCAGCAGTTATCTCGATGGCTACACCTTC.

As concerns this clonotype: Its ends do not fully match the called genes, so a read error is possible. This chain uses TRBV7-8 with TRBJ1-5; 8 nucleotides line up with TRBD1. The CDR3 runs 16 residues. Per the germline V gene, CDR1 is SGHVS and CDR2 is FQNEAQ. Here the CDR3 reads CASSLGQGRGNRPQHF. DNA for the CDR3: TGTGCCAGCAGCCTCGGACAGGGACGGGGCAATCGGCCCCAGCATTTT.

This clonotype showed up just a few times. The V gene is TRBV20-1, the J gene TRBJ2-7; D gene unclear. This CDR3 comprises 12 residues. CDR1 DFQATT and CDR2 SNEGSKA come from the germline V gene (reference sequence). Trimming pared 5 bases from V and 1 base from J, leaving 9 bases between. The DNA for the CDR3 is TGCAGTGCTGTGGACGGATCCTACGAGCAGTACTTC. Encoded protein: CSAVDGSYEQYF.

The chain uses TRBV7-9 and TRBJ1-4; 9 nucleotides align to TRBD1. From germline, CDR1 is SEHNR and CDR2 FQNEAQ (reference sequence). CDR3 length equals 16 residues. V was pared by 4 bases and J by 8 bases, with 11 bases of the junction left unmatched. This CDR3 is CASSSNTGGFWEKLFF. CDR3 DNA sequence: TGTGCCAGCAGCTCAAATACAGGGGGCTTCTGGGAAAAACTGTTTTTT.

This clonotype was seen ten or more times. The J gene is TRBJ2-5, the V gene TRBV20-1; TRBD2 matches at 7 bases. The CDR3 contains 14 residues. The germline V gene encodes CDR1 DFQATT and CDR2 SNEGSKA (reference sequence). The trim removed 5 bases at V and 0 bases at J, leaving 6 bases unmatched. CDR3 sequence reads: CSAPSGVNQETQYF. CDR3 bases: TGCAGTGCTCCAAGCGGGGTGAACCAAGAGACCCAGTACTTC.

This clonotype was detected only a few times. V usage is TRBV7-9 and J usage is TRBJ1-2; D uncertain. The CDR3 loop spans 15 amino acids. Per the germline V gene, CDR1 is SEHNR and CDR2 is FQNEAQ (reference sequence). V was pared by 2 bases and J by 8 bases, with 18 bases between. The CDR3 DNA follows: TGTGCCAGCAGCTTATCTGCGGCTGGCAGTAGCGGCTACACCTTC. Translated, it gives CASSLSAAGSSGYTF. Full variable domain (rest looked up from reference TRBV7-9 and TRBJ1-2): DTGVSQNPRHKITKRGQNVTFRCDPISEHNRLYWYRQTLGQGPEFLTYFQNEAQLEKSRLLSDRFSAERPKGSFSTLEIQRTEQGDSAMYLCASSLSAAGSSGYTFGSGTRLTVV.

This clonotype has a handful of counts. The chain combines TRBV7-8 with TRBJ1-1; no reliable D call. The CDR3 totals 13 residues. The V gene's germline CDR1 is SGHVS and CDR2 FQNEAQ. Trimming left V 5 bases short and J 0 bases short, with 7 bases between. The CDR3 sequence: CASSPGLNTEAFF. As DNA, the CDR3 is TGTGCCAGCAGCCCGGGGTTGAACACTGAAGCTTTCTTT. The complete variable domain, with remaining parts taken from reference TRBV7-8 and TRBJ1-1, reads GAGVSQSPRYKVAKRGQDVALRCDPISGHVSLFWYQQALGQGPEFLTYFQNEAQLDKSGLPSDRFFAERPEGSVSTLKIQRTQQEDSAVYLCASSPGLNTEAFFGQGTRLTVV.

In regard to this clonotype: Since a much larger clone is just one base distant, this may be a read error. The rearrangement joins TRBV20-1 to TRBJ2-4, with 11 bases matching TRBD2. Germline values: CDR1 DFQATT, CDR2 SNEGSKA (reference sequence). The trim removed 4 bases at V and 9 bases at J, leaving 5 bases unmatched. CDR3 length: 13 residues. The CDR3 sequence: CSATLAGASIQYF. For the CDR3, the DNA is TGCAGTGCTACACTAGCGGGAGCATCCATTCAGTACTTC.

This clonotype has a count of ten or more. The CDR3 DNA is TGTGCCTGGACAACAGGGGCCTACGAGCAGTACTTC. Amino acids: CAWTTGAYEQYF. The chain links TRBV30 to TRBJ2-7; 7 bases line up with TRBD1. V lost 4 bases, J lost 2 bases, and 2 bases stayed unmatched. The CDR3 runs 12 residues. Germline values: CDR1 GTSNPN, CDR2 SVGIG (reference sequence). The whole variable domain, filled in from reference TRBV30 and TRBJ2-7, reads SQTIHQWPATLVQPVGSPLSLECTVEGTSNPNLYWYRQAAGRGLQLLFYSVGIGQISSEVPQNLSASRPQDRQFILSSKKLLLSDSGFYLCAWTTGAYEQYFGPGTRLTVT.

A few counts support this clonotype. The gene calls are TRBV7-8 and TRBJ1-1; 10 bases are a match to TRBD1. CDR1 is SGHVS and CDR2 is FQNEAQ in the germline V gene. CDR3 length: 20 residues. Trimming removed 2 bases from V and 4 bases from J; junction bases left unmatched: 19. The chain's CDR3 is CASSLSIAGQGRYEGTEAFF. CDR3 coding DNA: TGTGCCAGCAGCTTAAGTATCGCGGGACAGGGGAGATATGAGGGCACTGAAGCTTTCTTT.